Detailed here is one T cell receptor beta chain. The sample comes from a study of T-cell reconstitution after alpha-beta-depleted transplantation in children. Unique molecular identifiers were incorporated into the prepared TCRbeta library. MiXCR, run by TCRdb on the PCR reads, gives a single entry per CDR3 protein. The sample shows some 78,000 distinct CDR3 sequences, roughly 13% of them seen only once. CDR3 length: 16 residues. Trimming at V came to 6 bases and at J to 5 bases, leaving 16 bases not matched to a gene. Germline CDR1 DFQATT, CDR2 SNEGSKA (reference sequence). The rearrangement uses TRBV20-1 and TRBJ2-1; 7 bases align to TRBD2. The sample in question was PBMCs, mostly from graft donor cells, obtained 180 days after TCRalphabeta/CD19-depleted stem cell transplant. The TCR originated in a male patient aged 2-15 years who had a stem cell transplant for acute lymphoblastic leukemia, so the T cells may come from the graft donor. CDR3 residues: CSALLLRLAPNNEQFF. The DNA of the CDR3 is TGCAGTGCGCTCCTTCTGCGACTAGCTCCCAACAATGAGCAGTTCTTC.